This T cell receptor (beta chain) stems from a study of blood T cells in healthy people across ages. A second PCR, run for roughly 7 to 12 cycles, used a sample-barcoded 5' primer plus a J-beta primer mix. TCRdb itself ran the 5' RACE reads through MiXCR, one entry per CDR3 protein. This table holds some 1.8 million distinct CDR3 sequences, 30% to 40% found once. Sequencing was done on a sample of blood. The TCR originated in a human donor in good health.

DNA of the CDR3: TGCAGCGTTGAAGGTATAGCGGGGGGGGTCACAGATACGCAGTATTTT. Translation gives CSVEGIAGGVTDTQYF. The chain couples TRBV29-1 to TRBJ2-3; 11 positions agree with TRBD2. Germline V gene sequence: CDR1 SQVTM, CDR2 ANQGSEA. The CDR3 length is 16 residues. Germline trimming cut 1 base from V and 2 bases from J; bases unmatched to any gene: 5.